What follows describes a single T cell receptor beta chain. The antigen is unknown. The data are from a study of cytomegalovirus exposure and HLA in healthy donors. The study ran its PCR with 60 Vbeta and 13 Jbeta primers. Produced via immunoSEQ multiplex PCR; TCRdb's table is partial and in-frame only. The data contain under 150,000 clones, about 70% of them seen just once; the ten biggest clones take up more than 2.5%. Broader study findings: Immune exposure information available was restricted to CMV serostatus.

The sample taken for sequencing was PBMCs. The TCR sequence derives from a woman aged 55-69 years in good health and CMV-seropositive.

CDR3 amino acids: CASSATVATNEKLFF. The CDR3 DNA sequence: TGTGCCAGCAGCGCGACAGTAGCAACTAATGAAAAACTGTTTTTT. The chain carries TRBV5-8 and TRBJ1-4; tentative D call: TRBD1 (5 bases). V dropped 4 bases and J dropped 0 bases, with 10 bases sitting between them. The CDR3 sequence is 15 residues long. CDR1 and CDR2 (germline): SGHTS, YDEGEE.